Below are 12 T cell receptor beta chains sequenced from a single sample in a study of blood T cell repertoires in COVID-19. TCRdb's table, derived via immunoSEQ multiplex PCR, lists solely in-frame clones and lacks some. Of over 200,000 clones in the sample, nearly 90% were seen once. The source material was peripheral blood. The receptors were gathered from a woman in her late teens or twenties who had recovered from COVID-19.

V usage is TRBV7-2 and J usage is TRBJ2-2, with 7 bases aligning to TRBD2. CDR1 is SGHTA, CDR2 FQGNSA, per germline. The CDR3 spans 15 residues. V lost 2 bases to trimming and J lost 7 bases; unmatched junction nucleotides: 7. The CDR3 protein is CASSLSGNTGGELFF. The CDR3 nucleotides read TGTGCCAGCAGCTTAAGCGGGAACACGGGCGGGGAGCTGTTTTTT.

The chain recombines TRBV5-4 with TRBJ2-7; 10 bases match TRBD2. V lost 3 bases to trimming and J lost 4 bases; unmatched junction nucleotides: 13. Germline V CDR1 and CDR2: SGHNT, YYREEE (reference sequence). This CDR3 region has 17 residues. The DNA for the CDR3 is TGTGCCAGCAGCTGGGGCGGTCTAGCGGGAGTAGGATACGAGCAGTACTTC. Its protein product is CASSWGGLAGVGYEQYF.

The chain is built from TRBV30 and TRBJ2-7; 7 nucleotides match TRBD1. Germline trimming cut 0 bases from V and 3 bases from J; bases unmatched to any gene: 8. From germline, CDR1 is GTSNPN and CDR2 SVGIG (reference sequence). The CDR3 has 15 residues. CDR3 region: CAWSVRQGVIYEQYF. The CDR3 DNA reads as TGTGCCTGGAGTGTACGTCAGGGGGTAATCTACGAGCAGTACTTC.

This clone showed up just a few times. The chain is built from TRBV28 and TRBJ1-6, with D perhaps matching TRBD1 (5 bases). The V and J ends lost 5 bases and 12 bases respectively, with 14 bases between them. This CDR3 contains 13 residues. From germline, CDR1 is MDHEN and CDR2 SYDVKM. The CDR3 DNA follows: TGTGCCAGCAGTGGGGCCGCAGGGATACCCCTCCACTTT. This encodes CASSGAAGIPLHF.

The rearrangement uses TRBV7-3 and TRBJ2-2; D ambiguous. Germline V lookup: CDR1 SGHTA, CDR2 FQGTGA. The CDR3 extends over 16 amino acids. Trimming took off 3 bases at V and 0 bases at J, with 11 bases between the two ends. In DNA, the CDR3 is TGTGCCAGCAGCTTCATGCCTGGGCCGAACACCGGGGAGCTGTTTTTT. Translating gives CASSFMPGPNTGELFF.

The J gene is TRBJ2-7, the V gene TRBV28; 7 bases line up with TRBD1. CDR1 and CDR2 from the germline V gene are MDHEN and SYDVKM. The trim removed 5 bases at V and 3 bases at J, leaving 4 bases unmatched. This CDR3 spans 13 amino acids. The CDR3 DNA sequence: TGTGCCAGCAGTCCGGGACAGATCTACGAGCAGTACTTC. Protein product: CASSPGQIYEQYF. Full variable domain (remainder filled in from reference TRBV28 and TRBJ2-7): DVKVTQSSRYLVKRTGEKVFLECVQDMDHENMFWYRQDPGLGLRLIYFSYDVKMKEKGDIPEGYSVSREKKERFSLILESASTNQTSMYLCASSPGQIYEQYFGPGTRLTVT.

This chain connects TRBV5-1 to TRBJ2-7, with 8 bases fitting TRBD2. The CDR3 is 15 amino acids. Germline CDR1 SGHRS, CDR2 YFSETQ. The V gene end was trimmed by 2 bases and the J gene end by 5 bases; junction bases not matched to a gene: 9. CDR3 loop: CASSFTSGSPHEQYF. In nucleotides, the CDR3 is TGCGCCAGCAGCTTCACTAGCGGAAGCCCCCACGAGCAGTACTTC.

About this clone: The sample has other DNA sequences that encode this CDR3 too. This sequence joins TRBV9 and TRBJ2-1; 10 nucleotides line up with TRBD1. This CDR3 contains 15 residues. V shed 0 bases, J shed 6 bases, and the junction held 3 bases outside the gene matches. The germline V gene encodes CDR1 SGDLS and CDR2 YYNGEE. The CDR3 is CASSVEGQGGNEQFF. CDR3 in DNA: TGTGCCAGCAGCGTAGAAGGACAGGGGGGCAATGAGCAGTTCTTC.

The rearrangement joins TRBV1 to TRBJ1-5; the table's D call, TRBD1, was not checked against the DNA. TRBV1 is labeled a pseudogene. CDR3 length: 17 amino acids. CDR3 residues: CTIRPGQGYYSNQPQHF. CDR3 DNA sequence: TGCACCATCAGACCGGGACAGGGCTACTATAGCAATCAGCCCCAGCATTTT.

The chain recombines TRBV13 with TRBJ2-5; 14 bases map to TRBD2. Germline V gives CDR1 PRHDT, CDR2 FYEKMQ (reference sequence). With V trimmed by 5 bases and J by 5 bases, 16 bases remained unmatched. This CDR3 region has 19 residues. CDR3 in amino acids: CASSQKGLAGVGDWETQYF. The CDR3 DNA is TGTGCCAGCAGCCAGAAGGGACTAGCGGGAGTTGGGGACTGGGAGACCCAGTACTTC.

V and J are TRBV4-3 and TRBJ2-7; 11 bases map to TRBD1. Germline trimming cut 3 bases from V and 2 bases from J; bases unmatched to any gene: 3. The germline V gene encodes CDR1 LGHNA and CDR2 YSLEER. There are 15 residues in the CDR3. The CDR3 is CASSQTGQGAYEQYF. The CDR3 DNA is TGCGCCAGCAGCCAGACGGGACAGGGGGCCTACGAGCAGTACTTC.

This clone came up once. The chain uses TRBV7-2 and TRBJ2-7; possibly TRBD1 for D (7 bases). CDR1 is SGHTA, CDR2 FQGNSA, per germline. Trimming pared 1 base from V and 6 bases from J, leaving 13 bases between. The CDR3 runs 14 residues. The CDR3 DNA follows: TGTGCCAGCAGCTTAGGGGGCAGGGGGGTCGAGCAGTACTTC. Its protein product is CASSLGGRGVEQYF. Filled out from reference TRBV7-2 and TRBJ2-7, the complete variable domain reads GAGVSQSPSNKVTEKGKDVELRCDPISGHTALYWYRQSLGQGLEFLIYFQGNSAPDKSGLPSDRFSAERTGGSVSTLTIQRTQQEDSAVYLCASSLGGRGVEQYFGPGTRLTVT.